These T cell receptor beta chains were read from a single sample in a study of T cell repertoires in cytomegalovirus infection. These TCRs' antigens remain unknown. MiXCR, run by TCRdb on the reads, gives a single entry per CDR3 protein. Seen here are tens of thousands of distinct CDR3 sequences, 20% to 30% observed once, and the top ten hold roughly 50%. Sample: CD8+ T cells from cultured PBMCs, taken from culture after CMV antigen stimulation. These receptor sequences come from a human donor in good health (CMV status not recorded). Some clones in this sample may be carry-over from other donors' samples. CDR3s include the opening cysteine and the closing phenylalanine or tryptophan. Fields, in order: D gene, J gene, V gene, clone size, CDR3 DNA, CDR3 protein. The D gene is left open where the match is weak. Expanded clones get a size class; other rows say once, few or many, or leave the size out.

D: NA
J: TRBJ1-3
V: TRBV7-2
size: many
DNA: TGTGCCAGCAGCCCCGTGCCGGGACGGAGCTCTGGAAACACCATATATTTT
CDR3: CASSPVPGRSSGNTIYF

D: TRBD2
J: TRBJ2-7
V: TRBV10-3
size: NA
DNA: TGTGCCATCAGTGTCTTGTTTAGGGAGAGCTTAACCGGGACTAGCGCCTCCTACGAGCAGTACTTC
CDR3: CAISVLFRESLTGTSASYEQYF

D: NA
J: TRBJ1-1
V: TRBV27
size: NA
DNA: TGTGCCAGCAGTTTATCCCAGGGTGCGAACACTGAAGCTTTCTTT
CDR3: CASSLSQGANTEAFF

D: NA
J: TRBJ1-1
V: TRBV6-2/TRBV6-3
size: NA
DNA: TGTGCCAGCAGTCTTATAGACAGGAACACTGAAGCTTTCTTT
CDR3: CASSLIDRNTEAFF

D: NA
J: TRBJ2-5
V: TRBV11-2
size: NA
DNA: TGTGCCAGCAGCTCCACCGGCGGGATGGATGGAAAGACCCAGTACTTC
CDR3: CASSSTGGMDGKTQYF

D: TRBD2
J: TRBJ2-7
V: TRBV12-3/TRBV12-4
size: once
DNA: TGTGCCAGCAACCTACTTGGGGGGGACTACGAGCAGTACTTC
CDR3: CASNLLGGDYEQYF

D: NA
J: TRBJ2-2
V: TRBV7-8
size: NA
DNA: TGTGCCTTGCTAGAGGTGACCACCGGGGAGCTGTTTTTT
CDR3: CALLEVTTGELFF

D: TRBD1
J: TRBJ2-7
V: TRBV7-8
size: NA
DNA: TGTGCCAGCAGCTCCAGGGGACAGGGGGCTCGAAGGGCCTACGAGCAGTACTTC
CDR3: CASSSRGQGARRAYEQYF

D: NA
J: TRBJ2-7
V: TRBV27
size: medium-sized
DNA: TGTGCCAGCAGTTTAAACCCTCGCGACGAGCAGTACTTC
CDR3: CASSLNPRDEQYF

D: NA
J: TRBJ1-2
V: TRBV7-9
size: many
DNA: TGTGCCAGCAGCCACGGAGGAGGCTACACCTTC
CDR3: CASSHGGGYTF

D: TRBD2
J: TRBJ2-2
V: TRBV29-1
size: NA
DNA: TGCAGCTCGGAGACTAGCGGGAGAGTGGGTTGGTCGGGGGAGCTGTTTTTT
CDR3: CSSETSGRVGWSGELFF

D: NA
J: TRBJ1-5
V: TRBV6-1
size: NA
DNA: TGTGCCAGCATCAAGGCCACCCTTAGCAATCAGCCCCAGCATTTT
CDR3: CASIKATLSNQPQHF

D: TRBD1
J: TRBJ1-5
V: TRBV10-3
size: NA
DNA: TGTGCCATCAGTGATCCCGACAGGGCGGGTCAGCCCCAGCATTTT
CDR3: CAISDPDRAGQPQHF

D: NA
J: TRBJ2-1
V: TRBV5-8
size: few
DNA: TGTGCCAGCAGCTTTTCGGTTAATGAGCAGTTCTTC
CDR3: CASSFSVNEQFF

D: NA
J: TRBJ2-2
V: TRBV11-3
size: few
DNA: TGTGCCAGCAGCTATTACCCCACCGGGGAGCTGTTTTTT
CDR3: CASSYYPTGELFF

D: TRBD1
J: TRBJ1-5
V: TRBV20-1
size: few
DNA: TGCAGTGCTTCAGGGGGCCGGGGCAATCAGCCCCAGCATTTT
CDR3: CSASGGRGNQPQHF

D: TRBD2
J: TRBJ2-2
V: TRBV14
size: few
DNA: TGTGCCAGCAGCCTCCATGGACTAGCGGGAGGTCGCGCCGGGGAGCTGTTTTTT
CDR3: CASSLHGLAGGRAGELFF

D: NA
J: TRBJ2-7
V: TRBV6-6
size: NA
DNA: TGTGCCAGCAGTTACGGTGCGGGCGCTCCCTACGAGCAGTACTTC
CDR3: CASSYGAGAPYEQYF

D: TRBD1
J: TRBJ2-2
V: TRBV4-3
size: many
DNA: TGCGCCAGCAGCCAGGACAGGGCGAACACCGGGGAGCTGTTTTTT
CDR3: CASSQDRANTGELFF

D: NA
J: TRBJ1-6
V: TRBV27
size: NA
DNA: TGTGCCAGCGGCTACCGGGACTCCTATAATTCACCCCTCCACTTT
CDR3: CASGYRDSYNSPLHF

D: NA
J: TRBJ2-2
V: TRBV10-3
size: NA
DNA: TGTGCCATCAGTGAGTCCCCTGGCGGCCTCACCGGGGAGCTGTTTTTT
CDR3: CAISESPGGLTGELFF

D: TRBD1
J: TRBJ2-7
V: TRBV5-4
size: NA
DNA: TGTGCCAGCAGCAGTGACAGGGGCGAGCAGTACTTC
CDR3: CASSSDRGEQYF

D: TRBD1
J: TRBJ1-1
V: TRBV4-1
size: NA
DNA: TGCGCCAGCAGCCAGGAACCGGGACAGATATATTTTGAAGCTTTCTTT
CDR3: CASSQEPGQIYFEAFF

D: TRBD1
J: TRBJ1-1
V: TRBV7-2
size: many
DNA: TGTGCCAGCACTCCAAACACAGGGGCTGAAGCTTTCTTT
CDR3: CASTPNTGAEAFF

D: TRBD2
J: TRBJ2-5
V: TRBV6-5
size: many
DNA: TGTGCCAGCAGTTACGGACTAGCGGGAGGGATGTACCAAGAGACCCAGTACTTC
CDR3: CASSYGLAGGMYQETQYF

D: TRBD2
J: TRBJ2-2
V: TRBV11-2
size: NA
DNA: TGTGCCAGCAGCCCCAGACCGCAGTCTAGCGGGGGGGCCGGGGAGCTGTTTTTT
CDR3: CASSPRPQSSGGAGELFF

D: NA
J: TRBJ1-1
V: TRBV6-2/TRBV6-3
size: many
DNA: TGTGCCAGCAGCTCTGGGACGTACACTGAAGCTTTCTTT
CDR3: CASSSGTYTEAFF

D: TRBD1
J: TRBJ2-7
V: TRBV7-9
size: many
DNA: TGTGCCAGCAGCGATGACAGGGATTCCTACGAGCAGTACTTC
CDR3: CASSDDRDSYEQYF

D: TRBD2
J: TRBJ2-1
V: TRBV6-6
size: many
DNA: TGTGCCAGCAGTTACGCTAGCGGGAGATCGTACAATGAGCAGTTCTTC
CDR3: CASSYASGRSYNEQFF

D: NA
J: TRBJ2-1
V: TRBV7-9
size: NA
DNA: TGTGCCAGCAGCTTAACCCCGGTTTCCGGGAATGAGCAGTTCTTC
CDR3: CASSLTPVSGNEQFF

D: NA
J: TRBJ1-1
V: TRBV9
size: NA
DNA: TGTGCCAGCAGCGTTTGGAGGGGCACTGAAGCTTTCTTT
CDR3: CASSVWRGTEAFF

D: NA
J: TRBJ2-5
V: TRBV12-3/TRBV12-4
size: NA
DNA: TGTGCCAGCAGTCCCTACGAAGGGGAGACCCAGTACTTC
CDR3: CASSPYEGETQYF

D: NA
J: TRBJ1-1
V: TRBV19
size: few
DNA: TGTGCCAGTAGTATAGAGTCGCAGGGCGAAGCTTTCTTT
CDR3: CASSIESQGEAFF

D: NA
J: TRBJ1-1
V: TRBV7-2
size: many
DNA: TGTGCCAGCAGCACCCAGGGGTTCCGGAACACTGAAGCTTTCTTT
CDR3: CASSTQGFRNTEAFF

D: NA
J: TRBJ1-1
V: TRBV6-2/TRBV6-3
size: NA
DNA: TGTGCCAGCAGTTTAATTTGGTCGAACACTGAAGCTTTCTTT
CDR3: CASSLIWSNTEAFF

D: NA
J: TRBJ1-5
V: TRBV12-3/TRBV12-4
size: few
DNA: TGTGCCAGCAGCCGGGGACCCAATCAGCCCCAGCATTTT
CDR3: CASSRGPNQPQHF

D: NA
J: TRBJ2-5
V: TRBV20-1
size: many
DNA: TGCAGTGCTAGAGATGGCGCGGGGACTCAAGAGACCCAGTACTTC
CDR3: CSARDGAGTQETQYF

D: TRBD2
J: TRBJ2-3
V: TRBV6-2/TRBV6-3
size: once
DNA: TGTGCCAGCAGCTTGGCGGGGGGGCTTGCCGATACGCAGTATTTT
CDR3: CASSLAGGLADTQYF

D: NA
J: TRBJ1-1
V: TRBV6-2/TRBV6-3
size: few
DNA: TGTGCCAGCAGTCGGGGGAACACTGAAGCTTTCTTT
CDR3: CASSRGNTEAFF

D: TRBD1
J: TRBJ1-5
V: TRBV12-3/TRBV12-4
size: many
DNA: TGTGCCAGCAGTCGGGGACAGCCCCCTAATCAGCCCCAGCATTTT
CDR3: CASSRGQPPNQPQHF

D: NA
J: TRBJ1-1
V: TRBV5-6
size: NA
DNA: TGTGCCAGCAGCTTTTATAGAGGCAGGGGTGCCCAGGACACTGAAGCTTTCTTT
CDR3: CASSFYRGRGAQDTEAFF

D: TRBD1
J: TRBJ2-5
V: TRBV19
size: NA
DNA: TGTGCCAGTAGTTTGACAGGGCTCCTTCAAGAGACCCAGTACTTC
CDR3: CASSLTGLLQETQYF

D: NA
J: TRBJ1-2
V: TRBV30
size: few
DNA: TGTGCCTGGAGTGTACAGGCCTATGGCTACACCTTC
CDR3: CAWSVQAYGYTF

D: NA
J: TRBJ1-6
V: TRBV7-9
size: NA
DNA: TGTGCCAGCAGCTTCCCGGGTATGGAGGGAGCCAATTCACCCCTCCACTTT
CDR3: CASSFPGMEGANSPLHF

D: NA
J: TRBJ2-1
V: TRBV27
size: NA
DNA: TGTGCCAGCAGTCGGGGGACAGAGCAGTTCTTC
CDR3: CASSRGTEQFF

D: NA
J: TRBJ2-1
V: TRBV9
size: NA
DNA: TGTGCCAGCAGCCCCATGGGGGGCGGACTGAATGAGCAGTTCTTC
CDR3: CASSPMGGGLNEQFF